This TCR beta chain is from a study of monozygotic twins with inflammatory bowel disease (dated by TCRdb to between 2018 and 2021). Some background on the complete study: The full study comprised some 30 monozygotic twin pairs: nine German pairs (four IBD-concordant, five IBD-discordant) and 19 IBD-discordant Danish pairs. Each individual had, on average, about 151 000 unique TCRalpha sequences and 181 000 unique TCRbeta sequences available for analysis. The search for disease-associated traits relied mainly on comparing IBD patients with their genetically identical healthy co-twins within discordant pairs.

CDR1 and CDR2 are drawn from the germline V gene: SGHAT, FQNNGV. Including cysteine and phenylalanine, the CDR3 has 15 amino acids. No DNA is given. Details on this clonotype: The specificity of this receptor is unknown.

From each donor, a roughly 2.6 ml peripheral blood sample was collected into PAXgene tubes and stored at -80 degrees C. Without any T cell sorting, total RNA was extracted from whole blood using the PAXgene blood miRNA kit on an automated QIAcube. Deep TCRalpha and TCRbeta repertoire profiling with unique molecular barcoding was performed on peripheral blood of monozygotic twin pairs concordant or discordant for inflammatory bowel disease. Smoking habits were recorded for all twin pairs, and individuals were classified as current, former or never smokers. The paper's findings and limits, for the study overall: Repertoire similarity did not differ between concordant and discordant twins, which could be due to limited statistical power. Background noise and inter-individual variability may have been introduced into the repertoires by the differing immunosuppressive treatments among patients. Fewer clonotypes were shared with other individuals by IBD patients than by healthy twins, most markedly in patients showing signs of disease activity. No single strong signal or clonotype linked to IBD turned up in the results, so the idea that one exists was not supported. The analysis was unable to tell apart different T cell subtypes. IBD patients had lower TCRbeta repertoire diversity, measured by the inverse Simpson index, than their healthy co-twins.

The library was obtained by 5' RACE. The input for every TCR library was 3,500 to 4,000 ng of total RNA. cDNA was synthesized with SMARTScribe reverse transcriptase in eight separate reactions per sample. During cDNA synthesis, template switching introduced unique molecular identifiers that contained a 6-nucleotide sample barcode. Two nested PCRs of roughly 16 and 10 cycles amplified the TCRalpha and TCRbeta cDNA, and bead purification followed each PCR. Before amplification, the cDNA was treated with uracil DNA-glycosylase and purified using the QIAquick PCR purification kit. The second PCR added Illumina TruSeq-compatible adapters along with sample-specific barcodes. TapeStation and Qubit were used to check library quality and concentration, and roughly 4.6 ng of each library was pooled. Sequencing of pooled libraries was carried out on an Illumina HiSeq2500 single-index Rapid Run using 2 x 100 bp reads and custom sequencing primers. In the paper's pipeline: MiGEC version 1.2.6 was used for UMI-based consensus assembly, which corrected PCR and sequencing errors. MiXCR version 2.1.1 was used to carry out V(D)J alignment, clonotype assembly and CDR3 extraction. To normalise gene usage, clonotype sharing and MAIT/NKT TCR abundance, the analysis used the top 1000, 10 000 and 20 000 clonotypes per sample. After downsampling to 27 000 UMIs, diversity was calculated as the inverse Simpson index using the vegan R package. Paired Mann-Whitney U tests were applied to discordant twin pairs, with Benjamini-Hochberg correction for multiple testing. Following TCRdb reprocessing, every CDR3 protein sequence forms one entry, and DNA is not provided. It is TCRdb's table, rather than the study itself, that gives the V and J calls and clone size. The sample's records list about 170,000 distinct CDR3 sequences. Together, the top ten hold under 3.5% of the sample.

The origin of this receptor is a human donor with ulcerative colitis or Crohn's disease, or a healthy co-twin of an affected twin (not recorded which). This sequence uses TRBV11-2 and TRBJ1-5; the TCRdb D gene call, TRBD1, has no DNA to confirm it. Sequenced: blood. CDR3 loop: CASSLGPTGGRPQHF. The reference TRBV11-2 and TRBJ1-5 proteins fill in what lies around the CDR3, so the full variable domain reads EAGVAQSPRYKIIEKRQSVAFWCNPISGHATLYWYQQILGQGPKLLIQFQNNGVVDDSQLPKDRFSAERLKGVDSTLKIQPAKLEDSAVYLCASSLGPTGGRPQHFGDGTRLSIL.